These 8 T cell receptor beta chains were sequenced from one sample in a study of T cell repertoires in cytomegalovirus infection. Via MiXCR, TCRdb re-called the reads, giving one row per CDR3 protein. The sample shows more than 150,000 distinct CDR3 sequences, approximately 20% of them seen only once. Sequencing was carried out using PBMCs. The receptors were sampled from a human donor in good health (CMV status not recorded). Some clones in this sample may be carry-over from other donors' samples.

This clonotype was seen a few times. In DNA, the CDR3 is TGTGCCAGCAGCGGCCCGGGACTATCCTACAATGAGCAGTTCTTC. Its translation is CASSGPGLSYNEQFF. The genes are TRBV7-9 and TRBJ2-1, with 7 bases aligning to TRBD2. Germline V gene lookup returns CDR1 SEHNR and CDR2 FQNEAQ (reference sequence). V was pared by 5 bases and J by 1 base, with 5 bases of the junction left unmatched. The CDR3 is made up of 15 amino acids.

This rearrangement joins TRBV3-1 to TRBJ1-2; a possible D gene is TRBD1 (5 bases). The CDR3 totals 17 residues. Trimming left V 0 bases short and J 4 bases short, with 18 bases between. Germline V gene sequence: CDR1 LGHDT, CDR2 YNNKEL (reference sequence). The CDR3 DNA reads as TGTGCCAGCAGCCAAGAGGGACGCGACAGAAAGCCCTATGGCTACACCTTC. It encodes CASSQEGRDRKPYGYTF.

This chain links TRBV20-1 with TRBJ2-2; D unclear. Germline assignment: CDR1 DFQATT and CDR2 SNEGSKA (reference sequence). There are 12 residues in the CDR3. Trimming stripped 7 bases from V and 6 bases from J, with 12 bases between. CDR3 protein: CSVKVRAGELFF. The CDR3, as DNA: TGCAGTGTAAAGGTTCGGGCCGGGGAGCTGTTTTTT.

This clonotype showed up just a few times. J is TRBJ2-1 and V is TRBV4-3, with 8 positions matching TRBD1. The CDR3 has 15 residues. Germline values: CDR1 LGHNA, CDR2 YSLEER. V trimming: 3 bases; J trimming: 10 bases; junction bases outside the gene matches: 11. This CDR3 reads CASSHTGTGGREQFF. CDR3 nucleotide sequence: TGCGCCAGCAGCCACACCGGGACAGGAGGCAGGGAGCAGTTCTTC.

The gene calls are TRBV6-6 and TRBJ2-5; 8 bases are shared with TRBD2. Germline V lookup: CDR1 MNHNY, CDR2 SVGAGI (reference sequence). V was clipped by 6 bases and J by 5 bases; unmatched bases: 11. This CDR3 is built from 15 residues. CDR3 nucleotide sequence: TGTGCCAGCAGCCCTACTCGGGGGGGCGAGGAGACCCAGTACTTC. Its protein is CASSPTRGGEETQYF.

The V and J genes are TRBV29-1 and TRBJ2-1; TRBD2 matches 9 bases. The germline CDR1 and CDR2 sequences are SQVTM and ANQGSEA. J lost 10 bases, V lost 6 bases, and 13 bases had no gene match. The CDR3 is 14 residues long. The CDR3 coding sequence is TGCAGCGTCGCTCGGACTAGCGCTCCCAGAGAGCAGTTCTTC. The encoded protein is CSVARTSAPREQFF.

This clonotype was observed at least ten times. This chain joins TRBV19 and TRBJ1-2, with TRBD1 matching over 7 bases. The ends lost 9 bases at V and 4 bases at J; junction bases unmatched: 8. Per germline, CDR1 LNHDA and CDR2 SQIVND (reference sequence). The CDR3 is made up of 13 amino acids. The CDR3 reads CASLNRDSYGYTF. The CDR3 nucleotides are TGTGCCAGCCTTAACCGGGACAGCTATGGCTACACCTTC.

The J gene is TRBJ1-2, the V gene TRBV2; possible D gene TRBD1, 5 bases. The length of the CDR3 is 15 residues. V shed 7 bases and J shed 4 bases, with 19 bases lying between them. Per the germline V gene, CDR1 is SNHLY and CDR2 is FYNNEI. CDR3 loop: CASTQGVSSSYGYTF. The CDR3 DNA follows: TGTGCCAGCACCCAGGGTGTATCGAGTAGCTATGGCTACACCTTC.